These T cell receptor beta chains were read from a single sample in a study of metastatic and nonmetastatic thyroid tumors. With MiXCR, TCRdb reprocessed the PCR reads. The data contain approximately 28,000 clones, 20% to 25% of them singletons. Input material: blood. The receptors here all came from a female donor with papillary thyroid cancer or a benign thyroid nodule (not recorded which). Some clones in this sample may be carry-over from other donors' samples. The CDR3 runs from the conserved cysteine through the conserved F or W. D genes are given only for firm matches. Clone size appears in some rows only: once, few, many, or a class for an expanded clone.

>TRBV9|TRBD2|many
CASSVGLAGDSDTQYF
>TRBV20-1|TRBD1|NA
CSATRQGGETQYF
>TRBV11-3|NA|few
CASSLVWGSGANVLTF
>TRBV15|TRBD1|many
CATSRGTGSYNEQFF
>TRBV5-4|NA|many
CASSLLHGSHYGYTF
>TRBV5-4|TRBD2|many
CASRPRPGGHTGELFF
>TRBV5-1|NA|many
CASSLDGSSSPLHF
>TRBV4-3|NA|NA
CASSQLALSSYEQYF
>TRBV19|NA|many
CASKGQGIFQETQYF
>TRBV29-1|TRBD1|NA
CSYGQDYEQYF
>TRBV6-4|NA|many
CASSEQGSNQPQHF
>TRBV11-2|TRBD2|NA
CASSLEFGLAYNEQFF
>TRBV19|TRBD2|many
CASSILAGGNEQYF
>TRBV5-1|TRBD1|NA
CASRFGTGIAEAFF